Listed here are 19 T cell receptor beta chains from one sample, sequenced in a study of read filtering for tumor transcriptome and immune sequencing. From about 0.4 ug of RNA, a library with molecular barcoded alpha/delta and beta/gamma adaptors was made. TCRdb passed the reads through MiXCR, listing each CDR3 protein once. The sample shows 40,000 to 50,000 distinct CDR3 sequences, roughly a fifth of them seen only once. The sample consisted of a population of CD138-negative cells sorted from bone marrow. These receptors all come from a donor aged 40 or older with multiple myeloma.

For this clonotype: A much larger clonotype is one base distant, so this may be a read error. The chain recombines TRBV20-1 with TRBJ1-5, with TRBD1 matching 7 bases. The CDR3 contains 13 residues. CDR1 and CDR2 (germline): DFQATT, SNEGSKA (reference sequence). CDR3 DNA sequence: TGCGGTGCCCGGGACAGTCGCAATCAGCCCCAGCATTTT. Translation gives CGARDSRNQPQHF.

This clonotype was picked up a small number of times. This rearrangement joins TRBV4-3 to TRBJ2-2; 7 bases are a match to TRBD2. Germline CDR1 reads LGHNA; CDR2 reads YSLEER. V lost 6 bases and J lost 6; bases outside the gene matches: 7. The CDR3 is made up of 14 amino acids. The CDR3 protein is CASRGRSGAGELFF. Written as DNA, the CDR3 is TGCGCCAGCAGGGGCAGGAGCGGGGCCGGGGAGCTGTTTTTT.

The table lists this clonotype with many counts. Germline and junction disagree at one end, which may indicate a read error. This chain connects TRBV20-1 to TRBJ2-1; a weak D match, TRBD1 (5 bases). This CDR3 contains 12 residues. Germline V gene data show CDR1 as DFQATT and CDR2 as SNEGSKA (reference sequence). This CDR3 is CSASQGANEQLF. In nucleotides, the CDR3 is TGCAGTGCTAGCCAGGGCGCTAATGAGCAGCTCTTC.

As concerns this clonotype: This could be a read error, since a much larger clone is one nucleotide away. This chain uses TRBV13 with TRBJ2-7; 9 positions match TRBD2. This CDR3 contains 15 residues. The ends lost 3 bases at V and 4 bases at J; junction bases unmatched: 7. Germline V CDR1 and CDR2: PRHDT, FYEKMQ (reference sequence). The CDR3 nucleotides read TGTGCCAGCAGCTTGGGTCTAGCGGGAAAGTACGAGCAGTACGTC. It codes for CASSLGLAGKYEQYV.

This clonotype was recorded at least ten times. The CDR3 DNA reads TGTGCCAGCATCCTCGGCGTCCAGGGTTTTTACCAAGAGACCCAGTACTTC. This gives the protein CASILGVQGFYQETQYF. The J gene is TRBJ2-5, the V gene TRBV7-2; a possible D gene is TRBD1 (5 bases). CDR3 size: 17 residues. Germline V CDR1 and CDR2: SGHTA, FQGNSA. Trimming stripped 7 bases from V and 0 bases from J, with 21 bases between.

This clonotype occurred many times. The rearrangement joins TRBV7-3 to TRBJ1-1, with D possibly being TRBD1 (6 bases). CDR3 length: 15 amino acids. Germline V gene data show CDR1 as SGHTA and CDR2 as FQGTGA. V lost 2 bases and J 2 bases, leaving 12 bases between the germline ends. This CDR3 is CASSLRQVVNTEAFF. The CDR3 nucleotides read TGTGCCAGCAGCTTACGACAGGTGGTTAACACTGAAGCTTTCTTT.

A few counts support this clonotype. The V and J genes are TRBV19 and TRBJ2-7; 7 bases line up with TRBD1. Germline CDR1 and CDR2: LNHDA and SQIVND (reference sequence). Trimming cost V 6 bases and J 7 bases; bases outside gene matches: 6. The CDR3 loop spans 12 amino acids. The CDR3 DNA reads TGTGCCAGTAGCTACAGGGGCGGGGAGCAGTACTTC. Amino acid sequence: CASSYRGGEQYF.

The genes are TRBV29-1 and TRBJ1-1; possible D gene TRBD1, 5 bases. Trimming shortened V by 6 bases and J by 0 bases, and 11 bases separated the two germline ends. Per germline, CDR1 SQVTM and CDR2 ANQGSEA. CDR3 length: 13 residues. The CDR3 protein is CSVETALNTEAFF. The CDR3 coding sequence is TGCAGCGTCGAGACAGCACTGAACACTGAAGCTTTCTTT.

Many counts were recorded for this clonotype. The chain is built from TRBV12-3 or TRBV12-4 and TRBJ1-6; TRBD1 might be the D (6 bases). Trimming took off 4 bases at V and 4 bases at J, with 11 bases between the two ends. The CDR3 spans 15 residues. DNA for the CDR3: TGTGCCAGCAGTTATGACAGGTCTTATAATTCACCCCTCCACTTT. This sequence encodes CASSYDRSYNSPLHF.

This clonotype was picked up many times. The chain uses TRBV7-2 and TRBJ2-7, with TRBD2 identical over 9 bases. The germline CDR1 and CDR2 sequences are SGHTA and FQGNSA. V was pared by 5 bases and J by 3 bases, with 8 bases of the junction left unmatched. This CDR3 is built from 15 residues. The CDR3 nucleotides read TGTGCCAGCAGCATAACCGGGACTAGCTACTACGAGCAGTACTTC. Residues: CASSITGTSYYEQYF.

To note about this clonotype: With a much larger clone just one base away, this may be a read error. This chain uses TRBV30 with TRBJ1-4; TRBD1 is a possible D gene (5 bases). The CDR3 sequence is 14 residues long. Germline V gives CDR1 GTSNPN, CDR2 SVGIG (reference sequence). The CDR3 nucleotides are TGTGCGGCGTATCTAGGGGTCAGACATGAAAAACTGTTTTTT. Residues: CAAYLGVRHEKLFF.

The V gene is TRBV19, the J gene TRBJ1-5; no clear D gene. The CDR3 contains 15 residues. Per the germline V gene, CDR1 is LNHDA and CDR2 is SQIVND (reference sequence). Trimming took 7 bases from V and 2 from J, leaving 15 bases between them. In nucleotides, the CDR3 is TGTGCCAGTACCCCCTTCGGGTTAGGCAATCAGCCCCAGCATTTT. Protein: CASTPFGLGNQPQHF. Based on the CDR3 plus reference TRBV19 and TRBJ1-5, the full variable domain is DGGITQSPKYLFRKEGQNVTLSCEQNLNHDAMYWYRQDPGQGLRLIYYSQIVNDFQKGDIAEGYSVSREKKESFPLTVTSAQKNPTAFYLCASTPFGLGNQPQHFGDGTRLSIL.

By share, this clonotype counts as medium-sized. J is TRBJ2-1 and V is TRBV11-3; D remains ambiguous. V dropped 5 bases and J dropped 5 bases, with 16 bases sitting between them. The CDR3 extends over 15 amino acids. The germline CDR1 and CDR2 sequences are SGHNT and YENEEA. In DNA, the CDR3 is TGTGCCAGCAGCGTCCTCCCGACCCCTAACAATGAGCAGTTCTTC. It specifies CASSVLPTPNNEQFF.

This clonotype was seen at least ten times. This rearrangement joins TRBV12-3 or TRBV12-4 to TRBJ2-3; a possible D gene is TRBD2 (6 bases). Trimming shortened V by 5 bases and J by 0 bases, and 12 bases separated the two germline ends. CDR3 length: 15 residues. This CDR3 reads CASSSYGRSTDTQYF. The DNA of the CDR3 is TGTGCCAGCAGTAGCTACGGGAGAAGCACAGATACGCAGTATTTT.

This clonotype was recorded at least ten times. This chain connects TRBV29-1 to TRBJ2-1; D is unclear. CDR1 is SQVTM, CDR2 ANQGSEA, per germline. V was cut by 3 bases and J by 10 bases, with 13 bases left in between. This CDR3 has 12 amino acids. CDR3 in DNA: TGCAGCGTTGAGAAAAGGACCGACGAGCAGTTCTTC. Amino acids: CSVEKRTDEQFF.

As for this clonotype: A junction end diverges from the germline sequence, so it may reflect a read error. This CDR3 reads CASSLNRQFSRNTIYF. CDR3 DNA: TGTGCCAGCAGCTTAAACCGGCAGTTCTCTAGAAACACCATATATTTT. The rearrangement uses TRBV7-6 and TRBJ1-3; D unresolved. The germline gives CDR1 SGHVS, CDR2 FNYEAQ. This CDR3 is 16 amino acids long.

This clonotype was detected many times. The chain is built from TRBV29-1 and TRBJ2-1; no clear D gene. CDR3 length: 15 residues. The ends were cut back, 4 bases at V and 0 bases at J, with 13 bases in the middle. Germline assignment: CDR1 SQVTM and CDR2 ANQGSEA. CDR3 amino acids: CSVVGSEDSYNEQFF. The CDR3 DNA sequence: TGCAGCGTTGTGGGAAGCGAGGACTCCTACAATGAGCAGTTCTTC.

This clonotype was recorded at least ten times. The chain is built from TRBV6-5 and TRBJ2-1; D remains unclear. This CDR3 spans 15 amino acids. Germline V gives CDR1 MNHEY, CDR2 SVGAGI. The V and J ends lost 4 bases and 3 bases respectively, with 13 bases between them. The CDR3: CASSLEGLYYNEQFF. CDR3 DNA: TGTGCCAGCAGTTTGGAAGGGCTCTACTACAATGAGCAGTTCTTC.

This clonotype was counted a few times. A read error may account for a junction end that differs from germline. The chain joins TRBV7-9 to TRBJ1-5; D possibly corresponds to TRBD1 (5 bases). Germline values: CDR1 SEHNR, CDR2 FQNEAQ (reference sequence). The CDR3 runs 13 residues. CDR3: CASGFEGNQPQHF. In DNA, the CDR3 is TGTGCCAGCGGCTTTGAGGGGAATCAGCCCCAGCATTTT.